This T cell receptor (beta chain) was sequenced for a study of T cell repertoires in cytomegalovirus infection. Background on the study: The authors used CMV epitopes that were HLA-C-restricted (recently identified) and HLA-B-restricted (well studied). Matching HLA type, along with CMV infection, was indicated by public TCR beta signatures.

Comment on this clonotype: What it binds is unknown.

Study conclusions and caveats: Dominant in the ex vivo response were TCR beta clonotypes restricted by HLA-C and specific for CMV. Summed frequency of public TCR beta families distinguished CMV carriers with the relevant HLA.

Via MiXCR, TCRdb re-called the reads, giving one row per CDR3 protein. This sample has approximately 910,000 distinct CDR3 sequences, with approximately 30% found just once. This CDR3 region has 17 residues. The ends lost 5 bases at V and 0 bases at J; junction bases unmatched: 6. From germline, CDR1 is MNHEY and CDR2 SMNVEV (reference sequence). The source of this sequence is a human donor in good health (CMV status not recorded). Some clones in this sample may be carry-over from other donors' samples. This chain joins TRBV27 and TRBJ1-6; the match to TRBD1 covers 8 bases. The sequenced sample was cultured CD8+ T cells from PBMCs, obtained from culture after CMV antigen stimulation. CDR3 DNA sequence: TGTGCCAGCAGTGATCAGGGACAGGACTCCTATAATTCACCCCTCCACTTT. The encoded protein is CASSDQGQDSYNSPLHF.